Presented here are 25 T cell receptor beta chains from one specimen sequenced in a study of cytomegalovirus exposure and HLA in healthy donors. PCR was performed using 60 Vbeta and 13 Jbeta primers. TCRdb keeps only in-frame clones here, not all; method: immunoSEQ multiplex PCR. In the table there are approximately 180,000 clones, approximately 80% of which are singletons. Sequenced: PBMCs. Every receptor here comes from a man between 18 and 29 years old in good health and CMV-seronegative.

The chain has TRBV6-1 and TRBJ2-7; maybe TRBD2 (6 bases). Germline CDR1 MNHNS, CDR2 SASEGT. The CDR3 has 14 amino acids. V was clipped by 1 base and J by 2 bases, with 9 bases between them. CDR3 DNA sequence: TGTGCCAGCAGTGAAGAGGGAGGTACCTACGAGCAGTACTTC. Its protein is CASSEEGGTYEQYF.

V gene TRBV4-2 combines with J gene TRBJ2-4; the D gene is possibly TRBD1 (5 bases). Trimming took 11 bases from V and 3 from J, leaving 14 bases between them. The CDR3 runs to 13 residues. The germline gives CDR1 LGHNA, CDR2 YNFKEQ. The chain's CDR3 is CAAAGMVKNIQYF. The DNA for the CDR3 is TGTGCCGCGGCAGGGATGGTCAAAAACATTCAGTACTTC.

The V and J genes are TRBV27 and TRBJ2-1; 8 bases agree with TRBD1. The CDR3 is 17 residues long. V lost 6 bases, J lost 1 base, and 11 bases stayed unmatched. Germline lookup yields CDR1 MNHEY and CDR2 SMNVEV (reference sequence). CDR3 DNA sequence: TGTGCCAGCAGCTCGCTCCTTACAGGGGGGTCCTACAATGAGCAGTTCTTC. It translates to CASSSLLTGGSYNEQFF.

V is TRBV10-3 and J is TRBJ1-5; D possibly corresponds to TRBD1 (5 bases). V gave up 3 bases and J gave up 6 bases, with 12 bases separating them. From germline, CDR1 is ENHRY and CDR2 SYGVKD. CDR3 size: 14 residues. The CDR3 DNA sequence: TGTGCCATCAGTGATGGGGGAGGACTTCAGCCCCAGCATTTT. Residues: CAISDGGGLQPQHF.

A few counts support this clone. Other nucleotide sequences in the sample specify the same CDR3. This chain uses TRBV30 with TRBJ1-1, with TRBD1 matching 9 bases. The trim removed 2 bases at V and 4 bases at J, leaving 5 bases unmatched. This CDR3 has 14 residues. The germline CDR1 and CDR2 sequences are GTSNPN and SVGIG (reference sequence). The CDR3 is CAWSRGQGGTEAFF. CDR3 DNA: TGTGCCTGGAGTAGGGGACAGGGCGGCACTGAAGCTTTCTTT. Combining the CDR3 with reference TRBV30 and TRBJ1-1 gives the whole variable domain SQTIHQWPATLVQPVGSPLSLECTVEGTSNPNLYWYRQAAGRGLQLLFYSVGIGQISSEVPQNLSASRPQDRQFILSSKKLLLSDSGFYLCAWSRGQGGTEAFFGQGTRLTVV.

The chain has TRBV30 and TRBJ1-4; the D is unclear. Germline CDR1 GTSNPN, CDR2 SVGIG (reference sequence). The CDR3 contains 16 residues. Deletions cut 0 bases from V and 1 base from J, with 12 bases between. The CDR3 sequence is CAWSVGGRGTNEKLFF. For the CDR3, the DNA is TGTGCCTGGAGTGTCGGCGGTCGGGGAACTAATGAAAAACTGTTTTTT.

The J gene is TRBJ1-5, the V gene TRBV15; D call uncertain. The CDR3 has 13 residues. Trimming removed 0 bases at V and 7 bases at J, with 7 bases between. The germline CDR1 and CDR2 sequences are LNHNV and YYDKDF (reference sequence). CDR3 DNA sequence: TGTGCCACCAGCAGAGATCGAGGACAGCCCCAGCATTTT. Translated, it gives CATSRDRGQPQHF. Complete variable domain (other parts from reference TRBV15 and TRBJ1-5): DAMVIQNPRYQVTQFGKPVTLSCSQTLNHNVMYWYQQKSSQAPKLLFHYYDKDFNNEADTPDNFQSRRPNTSFCFLDIRSPGLGDTAMYLCATSRDRGQPQHFGDGTRLSIL.

The chain couples TRBV7-2 to TRBJ1-5; D possibly corresponds to TRBD1 (5 bases). V was cut by 4 bases and J by 4 bases, with 14 bases left in between. Germline loops: CDR1 SGHTA, CDR2 FQGNSA. The CDR3 is 15 amino acids. The CDR3 DNA sequence: TGTGCCAGCAGCTCGCAAGTGGGGGGGAATCAGCCCCAGCATTTT. Encoded protein: CASSSQVGGNQPQHF.

This clone was observed once. The chain combines TRBV15 with TRBJ1-3; D remains unclear. Germline loops: CDR1 LNHNV, CDR2 YYDKDF (reference sequence). V lost 1 base to trimming and J lost 4 bases, with 14 bases between them. The CDR3 totals 16 residues. The CDR3, as DNA: TGTGCCACCAGCAGAGGACGGGGATTGGGAGGAAACACCATATATTTT. Protein: CATSRGRGLGGNTIYF.

The chain joins TRBV7-8 to TRBJ2-1, with unresolved D. With 5 bases removed from V and 4 bases from J, the gap between germline ends came to 9 bases. The CDR3 has 13 amino acids. The germline V gene encodes CDR1 SGHVS and CDR2 FQNEAQ. For the CDR3, the DNA is TGTGCCAGCAGCCAAGCGCTTTACAATGAGCAGTTCTTC. It codes for CASSQALYNEQFF.

This chain joins TRBV5-1 and TRBJ1-6; a weak D match, TRBD1 (5 bases). In germline, CDR1 is SGHRS, CDR2 YFSETQ. The length of the CDR3 is 12 residues. V dropped 4 bases and J dropped 10 bases, with 9 bases sitting between them. The CDR3 protein is CASSIKGSPLHF. In nucleotides, the CDR3 is TGCGCCAGCAGCATTAAGGGGTCACCCCTCCACTTT.

The rearrangement links TRBV5-5 to TRBJ2-3; maybe TRBD2 (7 bases). There are 17 residues in the CDR3. Germline CDR1 reads SGHKS; CDR2 reads YYEKEE (reference sequence). Trimming removed 0 bases from V and 4 bases from J, with 18 bases in between. The DNA of the CDR3 is TGTGCCAGCAGCTTGGCAGTAGGGGGGAGCGGGGCAGATACGCAGTATTTT. This codes for CASSLAVGGSGADTQYF.

The chain joins TRBV20-1 to TRBJ2-5; D call uncertain. CDR1 DFQATT and CDR2 SNEGSKA come from the germline V gene (reference sequence). The V gene lost 3 bases and the J gene lost 4 bases, with 6 bases spanning the gap. The CDR3 is 11 amino acids. CDR3 sequence: CSASSGETQYF. The DNA for the CDR3 is TGCAGTGCTAGTTCGGGAGAGACCCAGTACTTC.

This clone was found a few times. V gene TRBV6-1 combines with J gene TRBJ1-2, with no clear D. The CDR3 spans 12 residues. V lost 5 bases and J lost 4, with 8 bases in between. Germline CDR1 reads MNHNS; CDR2 reads SASEGT. CDR3 loop: CASSTGVYGYTF. CDR3 DNA: TGTGCCAGCAGTACCGGAGTCTATGGCTACACCTTC.

This rearrangement joins TRBV27 to TRBJ1-1; D unresolved. There are 15 residues in the CDR3. The germline V gene has CDR1 MNHEY and CDR2 SMNVEV (reference sequence). The V end lost 1 base, the J end lost 5 bases, and 14 bases lay between the germline ends. The CDR3 loop is CASSLFSQVVTEAFF. CDR3 bases: TGTGCCAGCAGTTTATTTTCCCAGGTAGTGACTGAAGCTTTCTTT.

The chain combines TRBV6-5 with TRBJ1-4; no clear D. The length of the CDR3 is 15 residues. Germline-derived CDR1 and CDR2 are MNHEY and SVGAGI. V was clipped by 0 bases and J by 0 bases, with 5 bases between them. The DNA for the CDR3 is TGTGCCAGCAGTTACTCGGGCGCAACTAATGAAAAACTGTTTTTT. Translating it yields CASSYSGATNEKLFF.

Worth noting for this clone: The junction departs from the called germline gene at one end, perhaps through a read error. The chain is built from TRBV7-7 and TRBJ2-7; D perhaps matches TRBD1 (6 bases). Germline CDR1 SSHAT, CDR2 FNYEAQ (reference sequence). This CDR3 region has 13 residues. CDR3 residues: CASSLGRGNEQYF. CDR3 sequence (DNA): TGTGCTAGCAGCCTTGGCAGGGGTAACGAGCAGTACTTC.

The chain combines TRBV13 with TRBJ2-7; 7 bases match TRBD2. Trimming took 3 bases from V and 2 from J; bases not matched to a gene: 10. CDR3 size: 16 residues. Germline V gene lookup returns CDR1 PRHDT and CDR2 FYEKMQ (reference sequence). CDR3 loop: CASSFLGGSGPYEQYF. The CDR3 DNA follows: TGTGCCAGCAGCTTTTTGGGCGGGAGCGGACCCTACGAGCAGTACTTC. The full variable domain, with the rest looked up from reference TRBV13 and TRBJ2-7, is AAGVIQSPRHLIKEKRETATLKCYPIPRHDTVYWYQQGPGQDPQFLISFYEKMQSDKGSIPDRFSAQQFSDYHSELNMSSLELGDSALYFCASSFLGGSGPYEQYFGPGTRLTVT.

This chain joins TRBV10-2 and TRBJ2-6; 10 positions match TRBD1. The J segment lost 2 bases and the V segment lost 6 bases, leaving 4 bases of the junction unmatched. The length of the CDR3 is 16 residues. Germline lookup yields CDR1 WSHSY and CDR2 SAAADI. As DNA, the CDR3 is TGCGCCAGCAGAGACAGGGGGCAGGCTGGGGCCAACGTCCTGACTTTC. It translates to CASRDRGQAGANVLTF.

The V gene is TRBV4-3, the J gene TRBJ2-5; weak D call: TRBD1 (6 bases). Germline V gene lookup returns CDR1 LGHNA and CDR2 YSLEER. The CDR3 covers 16 residues. Trimming shortened V by 1 base and J by 2 bases, and 14 bases separated the two germline ends. The DNA for the CDR3 is TGCGCCAGCAGCCAAGGGTCCCAGGGGATTCAAGAGACCCAGTACTTC. Residues: CASSQGSQGIQETQYF.

The chain has TRBV6-5 and TRBJ2-7; D not resolved. The germline V and J ends were trimmed by 4 bases and 0 bases, with 4 bases remaining between them. There are 12 residues in the CDR3. Germline lookup yields CDR1 MNHEY and CDR2 SVGAGI. The CDR3 loop is CASSSSSYEQYF. CDR3 DNA sequence: TGTGCCAGCAGTTCTAGCTCCTACGAGCAGTACTTC.

The V call is TRBV7-9, the J call TRBJ1-2, with D possibly being TRBD1 (6 bases). The ends were cut back, 4 bases at V and 6 bases at J, with 12 bases in the middle. The V gene's germline CDR1 is SEHNR and CDR2 FQNEAQ (reference sequence). The CDR3 runs to 13 residues. The DNA of the CDR3 is TGTGCCAGCAGCTCTAGACAGGACGATGGCTACACCTTC. It encodes CASSSRQDDGYTF.

The chain couples TRBV28 to TRBJ1-1, with D hard to call. V lost 2 bases to trimming and J lost 4 bases, with 17 bases between them. CDR3 length equals 16 residues. Looked up from germline, CDR1 is MDHEN and CDR2 is SYDVKM. Written as DNA, the CDR3 is TGTGCCAGCAGTTTAATCCCCAGACAACTGGGCACTGAAGCTTTCTTT. Translated, it gives CASSLIPRQLGTEAFF. The whole variable domain, filled in from reference TRBV28 and TRBJ1-1, reads DVKVTQSSRYLVKRTGEKVFLECVQDMDHENMFWYRQDPGLGLRLIYFSYDVKMKEKGDIPEGYSVSREKKERFSLILESASTNQTSMYLCASSLIPRQLGTEAFFGQGTRLTVV.

The sample holds a few counts of this clone. The V call is TRBV6-1, the J call TRBJ1-3; tentative D call: TRBD1 (6 bases). This CDR3 comprises 15 residues. V lost 9 bases, J lost 0 bases, and 15 bases lay in between. The germline V gene encodes CDR1 MNHNS and CDR2 SASEGT. CDR3 DNA: TGTGCCAGTGACCTCAGGGGCCTCTCTGGAAACACCATATATTTT. Translation: CASDLRGLSGNTIYF.

The CDR3, as DNA: TGTGCCAGCAGCGGATCGATTAGCATGAACACTGAAGCTTTCTTT. Translation: CASSGSISMNTEAFF. V is TRBV6-5 and J is TRBJ1-1; D is unclear. With 6 bases removed from V and 0 bases from J, the gap between germline ends came to 14 bases. Germline CDR1 is MNHEY and CDR2 is SVGAGI. The CDR3 covers 15 residues.